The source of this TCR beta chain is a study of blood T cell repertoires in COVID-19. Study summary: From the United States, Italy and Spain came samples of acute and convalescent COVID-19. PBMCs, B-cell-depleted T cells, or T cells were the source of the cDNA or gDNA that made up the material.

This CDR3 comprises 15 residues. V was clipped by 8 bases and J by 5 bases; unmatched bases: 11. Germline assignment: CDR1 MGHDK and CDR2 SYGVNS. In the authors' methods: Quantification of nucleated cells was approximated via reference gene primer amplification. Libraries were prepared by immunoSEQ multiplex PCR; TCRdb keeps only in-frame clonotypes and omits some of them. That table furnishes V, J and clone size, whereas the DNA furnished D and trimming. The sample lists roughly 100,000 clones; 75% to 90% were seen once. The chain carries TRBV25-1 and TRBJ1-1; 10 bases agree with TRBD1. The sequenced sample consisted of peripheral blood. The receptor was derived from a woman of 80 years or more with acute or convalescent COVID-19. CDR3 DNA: TGTGCCAGCGTACCGGGACAGGGGATGGGGACTGAAGCTTTCTTT. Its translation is CASVPGQGMGTEAFF.